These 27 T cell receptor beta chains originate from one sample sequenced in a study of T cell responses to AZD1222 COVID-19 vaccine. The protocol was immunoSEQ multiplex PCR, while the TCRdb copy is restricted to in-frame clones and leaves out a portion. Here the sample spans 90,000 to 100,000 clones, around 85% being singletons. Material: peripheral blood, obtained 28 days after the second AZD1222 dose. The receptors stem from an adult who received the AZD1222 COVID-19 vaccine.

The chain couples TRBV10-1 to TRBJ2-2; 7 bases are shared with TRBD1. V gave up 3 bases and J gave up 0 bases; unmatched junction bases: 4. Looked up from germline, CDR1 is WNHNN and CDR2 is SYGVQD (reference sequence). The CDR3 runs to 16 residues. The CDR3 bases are TGCGCCAGCAGTGACCACACAGGGGCGAACACCGGGGAGCTGTTTTTT. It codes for CASSDHTGANTGELFF.

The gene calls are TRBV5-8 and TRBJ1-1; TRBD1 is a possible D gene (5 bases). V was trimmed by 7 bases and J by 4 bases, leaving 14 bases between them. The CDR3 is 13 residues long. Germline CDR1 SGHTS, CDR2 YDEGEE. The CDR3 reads CASSKRGGTEAFF. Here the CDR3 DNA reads TGTGCCAGCTCCAAGCGGGGGGGCACTGAAGCTTTCTTT.

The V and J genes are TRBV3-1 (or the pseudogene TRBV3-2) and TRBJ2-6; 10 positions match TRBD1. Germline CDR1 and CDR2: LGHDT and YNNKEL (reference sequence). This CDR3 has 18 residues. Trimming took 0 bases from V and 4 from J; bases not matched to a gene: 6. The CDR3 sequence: CASSQEWDRGRGANVLTF. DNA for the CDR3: TGTGCCAGCAGCCAAGAGTGGGACAGGGGTAGAGGGGCCAACGTCCTGACTTTC.

The CDR3 loop reads CASSLDRGPSSGNTIYF. CDR3 sequence (DNA): TGTGCCAGCAGCTTAGATCGGGGCCCAAGCTCTGGAAACACCATATATTTT. This chain uses TRBV11-2 with TRBJ1-3; a weak D match, TRBD1 (5 bases). Germline-derived CDR1 and CDR2 are SGHAT and FQNNGV. The CDR3 contains 17 residues. V lost 0 bases to trimming and J lost 0 bases, with 12 bases between them.

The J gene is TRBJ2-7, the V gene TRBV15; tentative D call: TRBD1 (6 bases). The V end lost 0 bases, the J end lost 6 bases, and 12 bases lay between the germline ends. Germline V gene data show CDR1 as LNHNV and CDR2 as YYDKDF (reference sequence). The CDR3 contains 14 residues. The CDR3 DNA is TGTGCCACCAGCAGAGATCGGGGCAGGGGCGAGCAGTACTTC. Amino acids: CATSRDRGRGEQYF.

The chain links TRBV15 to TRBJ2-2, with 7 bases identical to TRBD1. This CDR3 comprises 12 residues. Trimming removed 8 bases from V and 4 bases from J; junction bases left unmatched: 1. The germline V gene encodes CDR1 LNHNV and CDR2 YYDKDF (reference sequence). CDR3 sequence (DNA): TGTGCCACCCGGACAGGCACCGGGGAGCTGTTTTTT. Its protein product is CATRTGTGELFF.

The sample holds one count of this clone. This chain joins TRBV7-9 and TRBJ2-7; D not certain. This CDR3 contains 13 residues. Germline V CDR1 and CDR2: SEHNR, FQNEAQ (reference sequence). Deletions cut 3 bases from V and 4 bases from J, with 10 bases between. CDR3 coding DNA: TGTGCCAGCAGCTTGATTACTACGTACGAGCAGTACTTC. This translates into CASSLITTYEQYF. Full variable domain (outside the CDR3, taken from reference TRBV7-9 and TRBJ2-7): DTGVSQNPRHKITKRGQNVTFRCDPISEHNRLYWYRQTLGQGPEFLTYFQNEAQLEKSRLLSDRFSAERPKGSFSTLEIQRTEQGDSAMYLCASSLITTYEQYFGPGTRLTVT.

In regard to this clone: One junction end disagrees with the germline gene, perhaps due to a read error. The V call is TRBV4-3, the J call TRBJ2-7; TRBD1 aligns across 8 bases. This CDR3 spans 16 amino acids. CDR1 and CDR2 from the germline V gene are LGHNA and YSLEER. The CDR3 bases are TGCGCCAGCAGCCCAACAACAGGGGGTCTCTCCCACGAGCAGTACTTC. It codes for CASSPTTGGLSHEQYF.

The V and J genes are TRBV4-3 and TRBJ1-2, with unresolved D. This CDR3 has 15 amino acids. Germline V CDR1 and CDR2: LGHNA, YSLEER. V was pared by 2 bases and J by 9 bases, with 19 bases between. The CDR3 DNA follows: TGCGCCAGCAGCCAATCGTCCGGCAGAGTATCGAGCTACACCTTC. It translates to CASSQSSGRVSSYTF.

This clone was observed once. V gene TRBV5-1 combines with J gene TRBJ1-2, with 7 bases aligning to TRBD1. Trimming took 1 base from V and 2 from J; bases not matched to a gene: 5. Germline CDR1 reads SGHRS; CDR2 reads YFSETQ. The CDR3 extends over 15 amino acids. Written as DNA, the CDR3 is TGCGCCAGCAGCTTGAGTCCAGGGGGAAACTATGGCTACACCTTC. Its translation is CASSLSPGGNYGYTF.

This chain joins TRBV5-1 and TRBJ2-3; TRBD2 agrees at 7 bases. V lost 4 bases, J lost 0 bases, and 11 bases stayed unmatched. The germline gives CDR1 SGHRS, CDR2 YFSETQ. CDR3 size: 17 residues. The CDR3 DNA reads TGCGCCAGCAGCCCCCCTCCTAGCGGACCTAGCACAGATACGCAGTATTTT. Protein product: CASSPPPSGPSTDTQYF. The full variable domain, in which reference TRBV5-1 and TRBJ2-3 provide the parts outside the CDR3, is KAGVTQTPRYLIKTRGQQVTLSCSPISGHRSVSWYQQTPGQGLQFLFEYFSETQRNKGNFPGRFSGRQFSNSRSEMNVSTLELGDSALYLCASSPPPSGPSTDTQYFGPGTRLTVL.

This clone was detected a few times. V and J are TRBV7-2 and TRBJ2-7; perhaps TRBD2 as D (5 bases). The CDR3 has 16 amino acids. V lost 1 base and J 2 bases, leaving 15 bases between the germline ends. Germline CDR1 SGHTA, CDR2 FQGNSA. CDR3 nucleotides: TGTGCCAGCAGCTTAGTGTTGGCTAGCCCCGCCTACGAGCAGTACTTC. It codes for CASSLVLASPAYEQYF.

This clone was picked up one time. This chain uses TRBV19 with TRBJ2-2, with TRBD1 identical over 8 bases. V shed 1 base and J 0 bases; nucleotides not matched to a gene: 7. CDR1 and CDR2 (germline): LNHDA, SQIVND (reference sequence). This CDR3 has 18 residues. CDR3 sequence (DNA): TGTGCCAGTAGTATAGGTACGGCAGGGGGCTCGAACACCGGGGAGCTGTTTTTT. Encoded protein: CASSIGTAGGSNTGELFF.

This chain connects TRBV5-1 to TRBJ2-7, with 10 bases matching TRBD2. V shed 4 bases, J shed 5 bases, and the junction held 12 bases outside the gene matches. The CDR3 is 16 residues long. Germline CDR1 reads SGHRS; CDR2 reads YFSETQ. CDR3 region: CASSASSSGSWNEQYF. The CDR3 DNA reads TGCGCCAGCAGCGCCTCTTCTAGCGGGAGTTGGAACGAGCAGTACTTC.

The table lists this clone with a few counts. CDR3 in amino acids: CATSAGENTGELFF. The CDR3 bases are TGTGCCACCAGTGCGGGGGAGAACACCGGGGAGCTGTTTTTT. The rearrangement uses TRBV24-1 and TRBJ2-2, with D possibly TRBD2 on 6 matching bases. The V gene lost 5 bases and the J gene lost 1 base, with 7 bases spanning the gap. This CDR3 has 14 amino acids. In germline, CDR1 is KGHDR, CDR2 SFDVKD.

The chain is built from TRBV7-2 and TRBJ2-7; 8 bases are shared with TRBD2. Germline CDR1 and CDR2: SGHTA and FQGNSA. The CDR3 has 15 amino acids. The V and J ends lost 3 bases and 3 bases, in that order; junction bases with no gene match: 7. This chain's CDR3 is CASSFQAGEGYEQYF. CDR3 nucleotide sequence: TGTGCCAGCAGCTTCCAAGCGGGAGAGGGCTACGAGCAGTACTTC.

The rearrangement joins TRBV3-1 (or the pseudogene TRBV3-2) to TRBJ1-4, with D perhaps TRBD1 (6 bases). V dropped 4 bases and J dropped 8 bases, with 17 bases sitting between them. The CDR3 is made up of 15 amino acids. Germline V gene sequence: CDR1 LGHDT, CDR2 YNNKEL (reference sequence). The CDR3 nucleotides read TGTGCCAGCAGCCCAGCCGGGACACTCGACGAAAAACTGTTTTTT. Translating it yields CASSPAGTLDEKLFF.

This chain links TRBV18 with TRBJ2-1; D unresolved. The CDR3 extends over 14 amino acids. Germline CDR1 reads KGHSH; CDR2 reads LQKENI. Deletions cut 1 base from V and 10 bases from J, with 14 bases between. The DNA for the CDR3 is TGTGCCAGCTCACCACGGGTGGCAGACGGCGAGCAGTTCTTC. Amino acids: CASSPRVADGEQFF.

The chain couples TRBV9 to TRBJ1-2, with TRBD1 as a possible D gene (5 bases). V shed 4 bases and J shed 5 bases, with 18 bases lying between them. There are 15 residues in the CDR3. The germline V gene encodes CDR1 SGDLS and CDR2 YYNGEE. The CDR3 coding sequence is TGTGCCAGCAGCCCAGAGTGGGGGGGGACGTATGGCTACACCTTC. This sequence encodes CASSPEWGGTYGYTF.

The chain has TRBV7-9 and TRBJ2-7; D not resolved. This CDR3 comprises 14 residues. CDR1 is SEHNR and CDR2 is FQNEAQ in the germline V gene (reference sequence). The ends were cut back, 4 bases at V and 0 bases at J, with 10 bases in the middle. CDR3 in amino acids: CASSYYGSSYEQYF. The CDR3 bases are TGTGCCAGCAGCTATTACGGGTCCTCCTACGAGCAGTACTTC.

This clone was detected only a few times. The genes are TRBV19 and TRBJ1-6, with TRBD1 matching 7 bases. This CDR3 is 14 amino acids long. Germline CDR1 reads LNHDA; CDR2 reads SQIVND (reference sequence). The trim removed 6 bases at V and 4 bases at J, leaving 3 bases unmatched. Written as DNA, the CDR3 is TGTGCCAGTAGCTTACAGGGGTATAATTCACCCCTCCACTTT. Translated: CASSLQGYNSPLHF.

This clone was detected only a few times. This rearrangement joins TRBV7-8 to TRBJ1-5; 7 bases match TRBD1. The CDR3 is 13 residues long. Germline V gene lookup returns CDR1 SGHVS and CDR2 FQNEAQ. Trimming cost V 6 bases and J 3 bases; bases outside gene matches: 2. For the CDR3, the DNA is TGTGCCAGCAGTACAGGGGTCAATCAGCCCCAGCATTTT. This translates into CASSTGVNQPQHF.

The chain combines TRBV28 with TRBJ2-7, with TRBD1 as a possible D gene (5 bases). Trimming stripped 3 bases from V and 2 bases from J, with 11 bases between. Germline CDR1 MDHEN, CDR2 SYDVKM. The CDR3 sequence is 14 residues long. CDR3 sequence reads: CASSFPTVPYEQYF. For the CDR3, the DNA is TGTGCCAGCAGTTTCCCGACAGTCCCCTACGAGCAGTACTTC.

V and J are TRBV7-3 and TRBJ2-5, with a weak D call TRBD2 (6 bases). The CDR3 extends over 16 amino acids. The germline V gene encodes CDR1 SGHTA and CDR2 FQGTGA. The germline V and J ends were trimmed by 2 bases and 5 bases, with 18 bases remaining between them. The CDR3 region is CASSLGEVPGRETQYF. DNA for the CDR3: TGTGCCAGCAGCTTAGGGGAGGTGCCAGGGAGGGAGACCCAGTACTTC.

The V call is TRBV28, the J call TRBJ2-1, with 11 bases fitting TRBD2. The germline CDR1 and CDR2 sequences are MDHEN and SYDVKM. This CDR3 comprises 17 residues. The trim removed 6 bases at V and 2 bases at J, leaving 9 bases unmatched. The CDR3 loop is CASSTTSGGGAYNEQFF. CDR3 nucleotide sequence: TGTGCCAGCAGCACCACTAGCGGGGGAGGGGCCTACAATGAGCAGTTCTTC.

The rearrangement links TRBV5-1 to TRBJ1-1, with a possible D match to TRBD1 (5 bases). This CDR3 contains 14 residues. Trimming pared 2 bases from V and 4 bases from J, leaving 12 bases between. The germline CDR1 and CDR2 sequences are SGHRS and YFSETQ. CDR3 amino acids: CASSFRDGGTEAFF. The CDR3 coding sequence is TGCGCCAGCAGCTTCCGGGACGGCGGCACTGAAGCTTTCTTT.

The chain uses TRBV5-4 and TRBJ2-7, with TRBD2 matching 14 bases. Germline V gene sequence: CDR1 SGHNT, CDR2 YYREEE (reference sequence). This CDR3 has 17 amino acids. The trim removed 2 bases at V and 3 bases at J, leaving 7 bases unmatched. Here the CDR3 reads CASSLRTSGRIRYEQYF. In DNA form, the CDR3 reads TGTGCCAGCAGCTTAAGGACTAGCGGGAGGATCCGCTACGAGCAGTACTTC.